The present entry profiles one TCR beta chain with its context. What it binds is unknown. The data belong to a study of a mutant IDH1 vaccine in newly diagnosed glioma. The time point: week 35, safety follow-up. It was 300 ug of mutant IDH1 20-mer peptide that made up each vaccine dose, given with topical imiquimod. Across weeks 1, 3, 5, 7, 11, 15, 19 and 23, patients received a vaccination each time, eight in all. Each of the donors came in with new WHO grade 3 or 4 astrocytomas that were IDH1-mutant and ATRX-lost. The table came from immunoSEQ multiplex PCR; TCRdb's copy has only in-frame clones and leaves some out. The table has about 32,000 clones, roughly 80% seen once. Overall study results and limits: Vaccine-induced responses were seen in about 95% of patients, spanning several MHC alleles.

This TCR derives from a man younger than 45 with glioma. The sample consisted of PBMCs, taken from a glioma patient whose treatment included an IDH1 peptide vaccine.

Here the CDR3 DNA reads TGTGCCAGTAGTATGGAGGGTTGGACTGAAGCTTTCTTT. This codes for CASSMEGWTEAFF. The chain is built from TRBV19 and TRBJ1-1; no definite D call. The V end was cut by 3 bases, the J end by 5 bases, with 10 bases between. Per germline, CDR1 LNHDA and CDR2 SQIVND (reference sequence). The CDR3 runs to 13 residues. The full variable domain, in which reference TRBV19 and TRBJ1-1 provide the parts outside the CDR3, is DGGITQSPKYLFRKEGQNVTLSCEQNLNHDAMYWYRQDPGQGLRLIYYSQIVNDFQKGDIAEGYSVSREKKESFPLTVTSAQKNPTAFYLCASSMEGWTEAFFGQGTRLTVV.